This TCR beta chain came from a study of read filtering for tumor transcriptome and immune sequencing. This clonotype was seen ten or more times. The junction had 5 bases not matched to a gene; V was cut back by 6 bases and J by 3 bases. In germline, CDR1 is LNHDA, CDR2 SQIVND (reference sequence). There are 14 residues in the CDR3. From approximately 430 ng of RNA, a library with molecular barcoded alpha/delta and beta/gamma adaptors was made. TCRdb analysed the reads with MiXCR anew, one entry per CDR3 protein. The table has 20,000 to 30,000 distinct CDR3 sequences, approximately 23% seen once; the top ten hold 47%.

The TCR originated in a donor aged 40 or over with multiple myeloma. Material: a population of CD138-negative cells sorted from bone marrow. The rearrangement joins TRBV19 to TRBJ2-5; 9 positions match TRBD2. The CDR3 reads CASSRTSAKETQYF. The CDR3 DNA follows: TGTGCCAGTAGCCGGACTAGCGCTAAAGAGACCCAGTACTTC.